This TCR beta chain was found in a study of T cell repertoires in cytomegalovirus infection. Each CDR3 protein gets one entry after TCRdb re-called the reads with MiXCR. The table includes fewer than 550,000 distinct CDR3 sequences, 15% to 20% detected once. The length of the CDR3 is 12 residues. The V gene lost 5 bases and the J gene lost 6 bases, with 7 bases spanning the gap. CDR1 is SEHNR and CDR2 is FQNEAQ in the germline V gene (reference sequence). Findings and limits, study-wide: What dominated the ex vivo response were HLA-C-restricted CMV-specific TCR beta clonotypes.

This clonotype occurred many times. The target antigen is unknown. Sequenced sample: CD8+ T cells from PBMCs. The clonotype originates from a human donor in good health (CMV status not recorded). Some clones in this sample may be carry-over from other donors' samples. The chain employs TRBV7-9 and TRBJ1-4; D call uncertain. CDR3: CASSPTHEKLFF. The CDR3 nucleotides read TGTGCCAGCAGCCCCACGCATGAAAAACTGTTTTTT.